Listed below are T cell receptor beta chains from one sample, sequenced in a study of early T cells in non-severe SARS-CoV-2 infection. TCRdb reprocessed the 5' RACE reads via MiXCR and lists one record per CDR3 protein. The sample lists tens of thousands of distinct CDR3 sequences; roughly 15% were seen once. The input for sequencing was whole blood, taken at baseline. The receptors originated from an adult who was a healthcare worker with PCR-confirmed SARS-CoV-2 infection or an uninfected control (not recorded which). The CDR3 runs from the conserved cysteine through the conserved F or W. The D gene is left open where the match is weak. Size is stated for part of the rows, as once, few or many counts, or as a class when the clone is expanded.

CDR3 protein | CDR3 DNA | clone size | V gene | D gene | J gene
CASSEQGREKLFF | TGTGCCAGCAGTGAACAGGGTCGGGAAAAACTGTTTTTT | NA | TRBV6-1 | NA | TRBJ1-4
CASSQAWTSGNVYTQYF | TGTGCCAGCAGCCAAGCTTGGACTAGCGGGAATGTTTATACGCAGTATTTT | NA | TRBV4-2 | TRBD2 | TRBJ2-3
CSAGTGTNTEAFF | TGCAGTGCTGGGACAGGGACGAACACTGAAGCTTTCTTT | NA | TRBV20-1 | TRBD1 | TRBJ1-1
CASSEAAGNGYTF | TGTGCCAGCAGTGAAGCGGCAGGGAATGGCTACACCTTC | NA | TRBV6-1 | NA | TRBJ1-2
CASSLALYGYTF | TGTGCCAGCAGTTTAGCCCTCTATGGCTACACCTTC | NA | TRBV12-3/TRBV12-4 | NA | TRBJ1-2
CASSPPGGSQPQHF | TGTGCCAGCTCACCACCCGGGGGGAGTCAGCCCCAGCATTTT | few | TRBV18 | NA | TRBJ1-5
CASSFSISSYEQYF | TGTGCCAGCAGTTTCTCTATAAGCTCCTACGAGCAGTACTTC | many | TRBV27 | NA | TRBJ2-7
CASSLFGYNEQFF | TGCGCCAGCAGCTTGTTCGGGTATAATGAGCAGTTCTTC | NA | TRBV5-1 | NA | TRBJ2-1
CASSLWAVHYEQYF | TGTGCCAGCAGCTTGTGGGCAGTCCACTACGAGCAGTACTTC | few | TRBV5-6 | NA | TRBJ2-7
CASSFGTASYEQYF | TGTGCCAGCAGTTTCGGGACAGCGTCCTACGAGCAGTACTTC | few | TRBV28 | TRBD1 | TRBJ2-7
CSARALGTDTQYF | TGCAGTGCTAGAGCCCTAGGGACAGATACGCAGTATTTT | many | TRBV20-1 | NA | TRBJ2-3
CATSESTGAGEAFF | TGTGCCACCAGTGAGTCGACAGGTGCCGGAGAAGCTTTCTTT | few | TRBV24-1 | NA | TRBJ1-1
CASSQEYRDYGYTF | TGCGCCAGCAGCCAAGAGTACAGGGATTATGGCTACACCTTC | many | TRBV4-1 | NA | TRBJ1-2
CASSVPGTYEQYF | TGTGCCAGTAGTGTGCCGGGAACCTACGAGCAGTACTTC | NA | TRBV19 | NA | TRBJ2-7
CATSDPGQSNEKLFF | TGTGCCACCAGTGATCCGGGACAGTCTAATGAAAAACTGTTTTTT | few | TRBV24-1 | TRBD1 | TRBJ1-4
CASSETGGITDTQYF | TGTGCCAGCAGTGAGACAGGGGGTATCACAGATACGCAGTATTTT | NA | TRBV6-1 | TRBD1 | TRBJ2-3
CASSPSGTTYNEQFF | TGTGCCAGCAGCCCTAGCGGGACCACCTACAATGAGCAGTTCTTC | few | TRBV6-5 | TRBD2 | TRBJ2-1
CASSLEVRGEQFF | TGTGCCAGCAGTTTAGAGGTCCGGGGTGAGCAGTTCTTC | few | TRBV12-3/TRBV12-4 | NA | TRBJ2-1
CASSPSGGQVYGYTF | TGCGCCAGCAGCCCTTCCGGGGGGCAGGTCTATGGCTACACCTTC | NA | TRBV4-1 | NA | TRBJ1-2
CASGDSMYNEQFF | TGTGCCAGCGGGGACTCCATGTACAATGAGCAGTTCTTC | many | TRBV12-3/TRBV12-4 | NA | TRBJ2-1
CASSPRQGMNTGELFF | TGTGCCAGCAGTCCCCGACAGGGCATGAACACCGGGGAGCTGTTTTTT | few | TRBV12-3/TRBV12-4 | TRBD1 | TRBJ2-2
CASSLLGRREYNGELFF | TGTGCCAGCAGCTTACTGGGGCGTCGGGAGTACAACGGGGAGCTGTTTTTT | NA | TRBV11-3 | NA | TRBJ2-2
CASTRRDRGTGELFF | TGTGCCAGCACCCGCAGGGACAGGGGTACCGGGGAGCTGTTTTTT | NA | TRBV6-2/TRBV6-3 | TRBD1 | TRBJ2-2
CASSFSGGEKDTQYF | TGTGCCAGCAGCTTTAGTGGCGGGGAGAAAGATACGCAGTATTTT | NA | TRBV7-9 | NA | TRBJ2-3
CASSSGGGDIQYF | TGTGCCAGCAGTTCCGGGGGAGGGGACATTCAGTACTTC | NA | TRBV28 | TRBD2 | TRBJ2-4
CSVGVGKIYGYTF | TGCAGCGTTGGGGTGGGGAAAATATATGGCTACACCTTC | NA | TRBV29-1 | NA | TRBJ1-2
CASSSTSTAFYGYTF | TGTGCCAGCAGCTCGACCTCAACGGCCTTCTATGGCTACACCTTC | NA | TRBV7-9 | NA | TRBJ1-2
CSARDGQTTDTQYF | TGCAGTGCTAGAGACGGGCAGACCACAGATACGCAGTATTTT | NA | TRBV20-1 | NA | TRBJ2-3
CASSFWGEARDIQYF | TGTGCCAGCAGCTTTTGGGGGGAGGCGAGGGACATTCAGTACTTC | NA | TRBV7-9 | NA | TRBJ2-4
CASCQRSPNNEQFF | TGTGCCAGCTGCCAGCGGTCCCCCAACAATGAGCAGTTCTTC | NA | TRBV6-1 | NA | TRBJ2-1
CASRKDDQRFYNSPLHF | TGCGCCAGCAGGAAAGACGATCAGAGATTCTATAATTCACCCCTCCACTTT | NA | TRBV4-1 | NA | TRBJ1-6
CASSTHRGGHQTYEQYF | TGTGCCAGCAGCACCCACAGGGGGGGTCACCAAACCTACGAGCAGTACTTC | few | TRBV11-2 | NA | TRBJ2-7
CASSLLPYPPEQYF | TGTGCCAGCAGCTTATTACCCTATCCTCCCGAGCAGTACTTC | NA | TRBV7-2 | NA | TRBJ2-7
CSVVRGTEQFF | TGCAGCGTTGTGAGGGGGACAGAGCAGTTCTTC | many | TRBV29-1 | NA | TRBJ2-1
CASSIPDDLLWDGELFF | TGTGCCAGTAGTATTCCCGACGATCTCCTATGGGACGGGGAGCTGTTTTTT | NA | TRBV19 | NA | TRBJ2-2
CAIRSGLSYEQYF | TGTGCCATCAGAAGCGGGCTATCTTACGAGCAGTACTTC | few | TRBV10-3 | NA | TRBJ2-7
CASSQGRLAGDGEQFF | TGCGCCAGCAGCCAAGGTCGACTAGCGGGAGATGGAGAGCAGTTCTTC | few | TRBV4-1 | TRBD2 | TRBJ2-1
CASSPLRQETQYF | TGTGCCAGCTCACCACTGCGTCAAGAGACCCAGTACTTC | few | TRBV18 | NA | TRBJ2-5
CSAARETQYF | TGCAGTGCGGCAAGGGAGACCCAGTACTTC | few | TRBV20-1 | NA | TRBJ2-5